This T cell receptor beta chain was identified in a study of shared clonotypes between healthy human individuals. Researchers ran the assay at a deep level. Assay used: immunoSEQ multiplex PCR; TCRdb lists only in-frame clones, some missing. The sample carries some 2.3 million clones, more than 80% recorded once. Germline V CDR1 and CDR2: LNHDA, SQIVND (reference sequence). V lost 4 bases, J lost 8 bases, and 17 bases lay in between. The CDR3 consists of 14 residues. Study-level points and caveats: On the whole, naive subsets had larger estimated richness than memory subsets had. The study sampled only blood, and tissue repertoires likely differ.

Worth noting for this clone: Its antigen remains unknown.

The chain is built from TRBV19 and TRBJ1-2, with D perhaps TRBD1 (6 bases). This receptor was taken from a man aged 18 to 35 in good health. Some clones in this sample may be carry-over from other donors' samples. The sample consisted of naive CD4+ T cells from PBMCs. Subset in this sample: CD45RA+ positively selected. The CDR3 DNA follows: TGTGCCAGTAGTACGAGAGGGACATTCAGCGGCTACACCTTC. It yields the protein CASSTRGTFSGYTF.